The entry that follows covers one T cell receptor beta chain sequence. Its matching antigen is unknown. The CDR3 is 13 residues long. Germline V gene data show CDR1 as DFQATT and CDR2 as SNEGSKA (reference sequence). The ends were cut back, 3 bases at V and 4 bases at J, with 9 bases in the middle. Template switching with 5'RACE generated the TCR cDNA and added a universal primer site and UMIs. A single record per CDR3 protein comes from TCRdb applying MiXCR to the 5' RACE reads. The data show approximately 550,000 distinct CDR3 sequences, with about 19% seen just once and 13% to 15% held by the top ten. This specimen comes from a study of T cells after yellow fever vaccination. Study observations and caveats: In post-booster samples, most primary-vaccination clones reappeared (about 95% CD4, 88% CD8).

The chain joins TRBV20-1 to TRBJ2-2, with unresolved D. This TCR was recovered from a man aged 30 to 45 who received the YFV17D yellow fever vaccine. Specimen: PBMCs, collected 15 days after the yellow fever booster vaccination. CDR3 in amino acids: CSARQPFTGELFF. CDR3 sequence (DNA): TGCAGTGCTAGGCAGCCATTCACCGGGGAGCTGTTTTTT.